The following is a T cell receptor (beta chain) sequence with its context. Antigen specificity is unknown. These data originate in a study of T-cell memory formation after mild COVID-19. Overall study context: In these data, TCR clusters were largely donor specific. Whole-study findings and limits: Contracting clones from day 15 to 85 had balanced CD4/CD8; later expanders favoured CD4+. The CD4+ clones that contracted clustered mainly within CM and EM, and the CD8+ clones concentrated in EMRA. Detection of some responders pre-infection suggested pre-existing cross-reactive memory T cells participated.

The CDR3 is 14 amino acids. Germline values: CDR1 KGHSH, CDR2 LQKENI. The V and J ends lost 3 bases and 6 bases, in that order; junction bases with no gene match: 5. TCRdb analysed the 5' RACE reads with MiXCR anew, one entry per CDR3 protein. The sample shows around 390,000 distinct CDR3 sequences, about 17% of them seen only once. The clonotype was recovered from a man aged 18 to 35 who had mild COVID-19 (a few samples of this study predate the infection). Cell type and time point are not known. This chain connects TRBV18 to TRBJ2-1, with 7 bases matching TRBD1. The sample consisted of PBMCs or a T cell subset sorted from them (not recorded which). The CDR3 loop is CASSPRSGGNEQFF. CDR3 DNA: TGTGCCAGCTCACCTAGGTCAGGGGGCAATGAGCAGTTCTTC.